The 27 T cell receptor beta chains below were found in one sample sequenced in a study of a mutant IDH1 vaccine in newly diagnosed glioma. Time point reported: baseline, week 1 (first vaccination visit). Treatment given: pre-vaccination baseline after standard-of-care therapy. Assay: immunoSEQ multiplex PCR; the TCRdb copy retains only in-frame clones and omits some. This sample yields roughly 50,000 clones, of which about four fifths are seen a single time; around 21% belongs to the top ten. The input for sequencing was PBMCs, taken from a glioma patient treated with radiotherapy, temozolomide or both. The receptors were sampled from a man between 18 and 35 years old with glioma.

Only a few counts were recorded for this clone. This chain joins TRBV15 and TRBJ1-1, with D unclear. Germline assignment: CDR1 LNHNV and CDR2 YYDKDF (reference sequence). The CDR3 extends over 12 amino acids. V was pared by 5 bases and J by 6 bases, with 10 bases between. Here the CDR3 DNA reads TGTGCCACCAGCGGGAGGGAGGCTGAAGCTTTCTTT. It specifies CATSGREAEAFF.

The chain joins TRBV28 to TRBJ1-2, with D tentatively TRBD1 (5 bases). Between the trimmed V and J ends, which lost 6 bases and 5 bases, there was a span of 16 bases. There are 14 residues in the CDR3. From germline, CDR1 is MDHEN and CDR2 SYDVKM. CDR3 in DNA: TGTGCCAGCAGACCTCCGGCAGGGCTGTATGGCTACACCTTC. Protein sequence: CASRPPAGLYGYTF.

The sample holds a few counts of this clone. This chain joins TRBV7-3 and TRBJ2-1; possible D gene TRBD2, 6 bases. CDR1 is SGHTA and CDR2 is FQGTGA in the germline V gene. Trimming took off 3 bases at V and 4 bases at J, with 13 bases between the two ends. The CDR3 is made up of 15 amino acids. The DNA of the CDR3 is TGTGCCAGCAGCTTGCGACGGGAGAGTTACAATGAGCAGTTCTTC. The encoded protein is CASSLRRESYNEQFF.

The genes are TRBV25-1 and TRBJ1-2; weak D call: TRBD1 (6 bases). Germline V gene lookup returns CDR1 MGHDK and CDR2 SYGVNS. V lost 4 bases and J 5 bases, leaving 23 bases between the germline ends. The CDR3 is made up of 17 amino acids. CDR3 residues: CASSGMGQPHRGYGYTF. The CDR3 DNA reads TGTGCCAGCAGTGGTATGGGACAACCTCACCGGGGATATGGCTACACCTTC.

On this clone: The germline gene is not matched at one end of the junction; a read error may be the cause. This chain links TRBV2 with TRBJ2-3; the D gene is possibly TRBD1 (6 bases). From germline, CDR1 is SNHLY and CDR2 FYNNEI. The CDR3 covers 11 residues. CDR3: CAGSTGITQYF. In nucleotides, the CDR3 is TGTGCCGGCAGTACAGGGATTACGCAGTATTTT.

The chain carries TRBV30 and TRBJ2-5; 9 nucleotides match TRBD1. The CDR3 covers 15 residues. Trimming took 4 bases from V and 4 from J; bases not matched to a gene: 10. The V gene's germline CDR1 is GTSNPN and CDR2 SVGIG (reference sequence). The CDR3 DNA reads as TGTGCCTGGACCCCGGGACAGGGTTCAGGAGAGACCCAGTACTTC. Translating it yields CAWTPGQGSGETQYF.

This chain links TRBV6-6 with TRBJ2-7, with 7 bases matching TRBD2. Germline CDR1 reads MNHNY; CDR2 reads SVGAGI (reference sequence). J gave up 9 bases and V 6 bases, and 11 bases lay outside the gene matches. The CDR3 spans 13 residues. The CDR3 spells CASSPSGGAGQYF. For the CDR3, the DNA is TGTGCCAGCAGCCCATCGGGGGGAGCCGGGCAGTACTTC.

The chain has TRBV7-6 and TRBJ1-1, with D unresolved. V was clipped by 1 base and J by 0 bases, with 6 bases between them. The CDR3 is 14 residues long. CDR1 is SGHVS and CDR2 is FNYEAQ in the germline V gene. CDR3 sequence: CASSLGHMNTEAFF. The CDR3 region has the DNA TGTGCCAGCAGCTTAGGCCACATGAACACTGAAGCTTTCTTT.

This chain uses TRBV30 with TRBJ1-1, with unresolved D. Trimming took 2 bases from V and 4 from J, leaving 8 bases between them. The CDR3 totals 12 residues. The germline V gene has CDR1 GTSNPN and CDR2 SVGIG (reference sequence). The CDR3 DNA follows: TGTGCCTGGAGTAGGTTGGGCACTGAAGCTTTCTTT. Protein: CAWSRLGTEAFF.

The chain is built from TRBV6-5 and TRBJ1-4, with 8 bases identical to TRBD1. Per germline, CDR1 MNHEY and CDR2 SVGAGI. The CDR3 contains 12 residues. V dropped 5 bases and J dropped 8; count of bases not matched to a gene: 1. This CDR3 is CASSRDREKLFF. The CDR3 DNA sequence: TGTGCCAGCAGTCGGGACAGGGAAAAACTGTTTTTT.

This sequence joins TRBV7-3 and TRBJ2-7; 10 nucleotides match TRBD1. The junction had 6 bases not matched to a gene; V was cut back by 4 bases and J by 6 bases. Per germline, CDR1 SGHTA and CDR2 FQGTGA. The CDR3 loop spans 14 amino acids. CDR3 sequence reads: CASSWTGGSGEQYF. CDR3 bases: TGTGCCAGCAGCTGGACAGGGGGATCTGGCGAGCAGTACTTC.

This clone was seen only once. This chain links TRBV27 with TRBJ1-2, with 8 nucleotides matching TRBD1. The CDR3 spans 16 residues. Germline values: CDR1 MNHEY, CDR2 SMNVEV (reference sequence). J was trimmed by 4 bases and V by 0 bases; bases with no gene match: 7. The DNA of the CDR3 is TGTGCCAGCAGTTTATCGCCAGGGGGCTGGTCCTATGGCTACACCTTC. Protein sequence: CASSLSPGGWSYGYTF.

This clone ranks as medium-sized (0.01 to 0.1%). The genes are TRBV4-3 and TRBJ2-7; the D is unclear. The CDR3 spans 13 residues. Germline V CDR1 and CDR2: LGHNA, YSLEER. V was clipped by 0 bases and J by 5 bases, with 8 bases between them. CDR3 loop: CASSQEPENEQYF. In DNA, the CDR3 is TGCGCCAGCAGCCAAGAGCCGGAAAACGAGCAGTACTTC.

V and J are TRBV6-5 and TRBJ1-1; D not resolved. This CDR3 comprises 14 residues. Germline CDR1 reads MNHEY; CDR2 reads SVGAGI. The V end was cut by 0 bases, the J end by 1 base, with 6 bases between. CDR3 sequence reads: CASSYSTTNTEAFF. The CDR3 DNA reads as TGTGCCAGCAGTTACTCGACGACGAACACTGAAGCTTTCTTT.

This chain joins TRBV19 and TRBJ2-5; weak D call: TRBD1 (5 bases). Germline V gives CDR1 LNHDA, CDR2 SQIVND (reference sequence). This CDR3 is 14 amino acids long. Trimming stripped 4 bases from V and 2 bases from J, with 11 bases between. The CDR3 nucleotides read TGTGCCAGTAGTACGACAGCCTCTCAAGAGACCCAGTACTTC. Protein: CASSTTASQETQYF. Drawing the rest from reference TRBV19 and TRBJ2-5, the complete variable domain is DGGITQSPKYLFRKEGQNVTLSCEQNLNHDAMYWYRQDPGQGLRLIYYSQIVNDFQKGDIAEGYSVSREKKESFPLTVTSAQKNPTAFYLCASSTTASQETQYFGPGTRLLVL.

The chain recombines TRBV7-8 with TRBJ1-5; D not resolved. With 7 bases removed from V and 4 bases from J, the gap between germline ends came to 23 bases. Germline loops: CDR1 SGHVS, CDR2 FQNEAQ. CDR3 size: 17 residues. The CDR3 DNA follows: TGTGCCAGCACCCGTTCGAGAAGGGAGGGTTTAAATCAGCCCCAGCATTTT. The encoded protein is CASTRSRREGLNQPQHF.

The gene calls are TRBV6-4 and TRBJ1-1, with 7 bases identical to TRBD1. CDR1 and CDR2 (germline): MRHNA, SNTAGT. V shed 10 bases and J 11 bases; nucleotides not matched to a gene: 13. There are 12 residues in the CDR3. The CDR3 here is CATKGQMGKAFF. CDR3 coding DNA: TGTGCCACCAAGGGACAGATGGGGAAGGCTTTCTTT.

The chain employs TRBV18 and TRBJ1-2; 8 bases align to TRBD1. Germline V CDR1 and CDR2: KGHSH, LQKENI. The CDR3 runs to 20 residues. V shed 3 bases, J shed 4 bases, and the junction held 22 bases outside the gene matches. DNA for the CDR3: TGTGCCAGCTCACCGCCGGACAGGGTCGGGTTTTTCGGGCTCGTCTATGGCTACACCTTC. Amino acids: CASSPPDRVGFFGLVYGYTF.

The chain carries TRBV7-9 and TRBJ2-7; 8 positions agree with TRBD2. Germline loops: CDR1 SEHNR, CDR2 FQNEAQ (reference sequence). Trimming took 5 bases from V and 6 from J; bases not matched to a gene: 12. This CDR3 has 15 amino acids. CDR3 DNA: TGTGCCAGCAGCCTAACCGGGACTAGTACGCGCGAGCAGTACTTC. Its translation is CASSLTGTSTREQYF.

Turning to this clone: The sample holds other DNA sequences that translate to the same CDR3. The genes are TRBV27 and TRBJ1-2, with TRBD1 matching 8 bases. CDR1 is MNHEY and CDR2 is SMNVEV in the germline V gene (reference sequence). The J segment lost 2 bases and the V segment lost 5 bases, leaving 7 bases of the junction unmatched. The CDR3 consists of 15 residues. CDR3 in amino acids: CASSLAGQANYGYTF. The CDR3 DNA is TGTGCCAGCAGTCTCGCGGGACAGGCCAACTATGGCTACACCTTC.

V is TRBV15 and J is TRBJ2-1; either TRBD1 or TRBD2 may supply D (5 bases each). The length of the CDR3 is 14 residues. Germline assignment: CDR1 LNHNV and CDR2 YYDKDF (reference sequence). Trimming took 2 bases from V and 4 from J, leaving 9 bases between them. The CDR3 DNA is TGTGCCACCAGCAGATTGGGACGGTACAATGAGCAGTTCTTC. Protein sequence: CATSRLGRYNEQFF.

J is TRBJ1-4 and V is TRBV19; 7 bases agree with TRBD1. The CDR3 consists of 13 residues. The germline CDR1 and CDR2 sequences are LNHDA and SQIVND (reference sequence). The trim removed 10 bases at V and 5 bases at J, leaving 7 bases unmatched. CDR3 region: CATQRGQNEKLFF. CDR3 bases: TGTGCCACCCAAAGGGGGCAGAATGAAAAACTGTTTTTT. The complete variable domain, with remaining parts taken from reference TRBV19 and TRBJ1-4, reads DGGITQSPKYLFRKEGQNVTLSCEQNLNHDAMYWYRQDPGQGLRLIYYSQIVNDFQKGDIAEGYSVSREKKESFPLTVTSAQKNPTAFYLCATQRGQNEKLFFGSGTQLSVL.

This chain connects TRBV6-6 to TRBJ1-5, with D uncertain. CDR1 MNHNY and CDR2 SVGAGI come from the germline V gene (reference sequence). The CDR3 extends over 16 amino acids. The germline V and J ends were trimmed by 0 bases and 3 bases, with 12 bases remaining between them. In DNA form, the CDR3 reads TGTGCCAGCAGTTACTCTTCGCGAAGGGACAATCAGCCCCAGCATTTT. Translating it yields CASSYSSRRDNQPQHF.

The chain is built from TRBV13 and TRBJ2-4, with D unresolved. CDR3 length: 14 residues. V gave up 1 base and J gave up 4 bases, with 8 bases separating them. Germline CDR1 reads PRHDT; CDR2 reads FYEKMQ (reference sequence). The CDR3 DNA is TGTGCCAGCAGCTTAGCTCAGCTAAAAAACATTCAGTACTTC. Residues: CASSLAQLKNIQYF.

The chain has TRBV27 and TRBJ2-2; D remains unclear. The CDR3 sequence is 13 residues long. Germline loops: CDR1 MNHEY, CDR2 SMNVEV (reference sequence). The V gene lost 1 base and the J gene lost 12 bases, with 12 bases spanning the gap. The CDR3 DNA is TGTGCCAGCAGTTTATTGGCCGGCCCGCAGCTGTTTTTT. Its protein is CASSLLAGPQLFF.

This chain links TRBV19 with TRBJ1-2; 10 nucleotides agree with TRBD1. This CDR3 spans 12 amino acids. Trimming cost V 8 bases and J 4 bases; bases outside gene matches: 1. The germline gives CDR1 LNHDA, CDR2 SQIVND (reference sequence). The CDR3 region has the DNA TGTGCCAGTGGGGACAGGGGCTATGGCTACACCTTC. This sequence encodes CASGDRGYGYTF.

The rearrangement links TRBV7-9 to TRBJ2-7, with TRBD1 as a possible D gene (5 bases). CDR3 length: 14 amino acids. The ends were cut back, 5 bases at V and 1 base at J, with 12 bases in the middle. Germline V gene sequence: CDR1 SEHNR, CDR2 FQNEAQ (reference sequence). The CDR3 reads CASSGEQGSYEQYF. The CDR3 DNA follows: TGTGCCAGCAGCGGAGAGCAGGGTTCCTACGAGCAGTACTTC.